Below are 8 T cell receptor beta chains sequenced from a single sample in a study of cytomegalovirus exposure and HLA in healthy donors. The data were produced by immunoSEQ multiplex PCR, yet TCRdb's version contains in-frame clones alone and is incomplete. The sample has about 240,000 clones, approximately 86% seen once. Input material: PBMCs. The receptors stem from a woman between 25 and 40 years old in good health and CMV-seropositive.

V and J are TRBV29-1 and TRBJ2-7, with TRBD2 matching over 7 bases. Trimming cost V 7 bases and J 3 bases; bases outside gene matches: 9. The CDR3 has 13 amino acids. Germline-derived CDR1 and CDR2 are SQVTM and ANQGSEA. CDR3 amino acids: CSAGAGEGYEQYF. As DNA, the CDR3 is TGCAGCGCCGGGGCGGGAGAGGGCTACGAGCAGTACTTC.

The J gene is TRBJ1-3, the V gene TRBV7-9, with D hard to call. Trimming removed 1 base from V and 4 bases from J, with 8 bases in between. This CDR3 is 14 amino acids long. Germline CDR1 and CDR2: SEHNR and FQNEAQ (reference sequence). CDR3 region: CASSLVADGNTIYF. The CDR3 bases are TGTGCCAGCAGCTTAGTAGCAGACGGAAACACCATATATTTT.

The rearrangement uses TRBV7-9 and TRBJ2-2; D call uncertain. Trimming pared 5 bases from V and 1 base from J, leaving 8 bases between. The CDR3 has 14 amino acids. Germline CDR1 and CDR2: SEHNR and FQNEAQ (reference sequence). The CDR3 DNA reads as TGTGCCAGCAGCCAATACAAGAACACCGGGGAGCTGTTTTTT. Translated: CASSQYKNTGELFF.

The J gene is TRBJ1-2, the V gene TRBV30, with D maybe TRBD1 (6 bases). Trimming pared 5 bases from V and 1 base from J, leaving 14 bases between. CDR3 length: 14 amino acids. Germline V gene lookup returns CDR1 GTSNPN and CDR2 SVGIG (reference sequence). The DNA of the CDR3 is TGTGCCTGGGCTCGGGACATAATTAACTATGGCTACACCTTC. Translated: CAWARDIINYGYTF.

The chain couples TRBV9 to TRBJ2-7, with D perhaps matching TRBD2 (6 bases). The germline gives CDR1 SGDLS, CDR2 YYNGEE. This CDR3 has 15 amino acids. V was cut by 3 bases and J by 4 bases, with 17 bases left in between. The CDR3: CASSAAPGGAYEQYF. The CDR3 bases are TGTGCCAGCAGCGCCGCCCCCGGAGGGGCGTACGAGCAGTACTTC. The whole variable domain, filled in from reference TRBV9 and TRBJ2-7, reads DSGVTQTPKHLITATGQRVTLRCSPRSGDLSVYWYQQSLDQGLQFLIQYYNGEERAKGNILERFSAQQFPDLHSELNLSSLELGDSALYFCASSAAPGGAYEQYFGPGTRLTVT.

This clone has only one observation. This chain uses TRBV5-1 with TRBJ2-1; 9 bases line up with TRBD2. V lost 2 bases to trimming and J lost 9 bases; unmatched junction nucleotides: 9. This CDR3 contains 15 residues. The germline V gene encodes CDR1 SGHRS and CDR2 YFSETQ. The CDR3 reads CASSFGAGGESEQFF. The CDR3 bases are TGCGCCAGCAGCTTCGGGGCGGGAGGGGAGTCTGAGCAGTTCTTC.

The chain has TRBV30 and TRBJ1-3, with 8 bases matching TRBD1. The V gene end was trimmed by 3 bases and the J gene end by 9 bases; junction bases not matched to a gene: 7. This CDR3 contains 13 residues. The germline CDR1 and CDR2 sequences are GTSNPN and SVGIG (reference sequence). This chain's CDR3 is CAWSGTGSSTIYF. The CDR3, as DNA: TGTGCCTGGAGCGGGACAGGTTCTAGCACCATATATTTT.

The gene calls are TRBV25-1 and TRBJ1-1, with TRBD1 identical over 9 bases. The germline CDR1 and CDR2 sequences are MGHDK and SYGVNS. J gave up 5 bases and V 7 bases, and 8 bases lay outside the gene matches. The CDR3 runs 14 residues. The CDR3 here is CASKGDRAVTEAFF. CDR3 DNA sequence: TGTGCCAGCAAAGGGGACAGGGCCGTTACTGAAGCTTTCTTT.